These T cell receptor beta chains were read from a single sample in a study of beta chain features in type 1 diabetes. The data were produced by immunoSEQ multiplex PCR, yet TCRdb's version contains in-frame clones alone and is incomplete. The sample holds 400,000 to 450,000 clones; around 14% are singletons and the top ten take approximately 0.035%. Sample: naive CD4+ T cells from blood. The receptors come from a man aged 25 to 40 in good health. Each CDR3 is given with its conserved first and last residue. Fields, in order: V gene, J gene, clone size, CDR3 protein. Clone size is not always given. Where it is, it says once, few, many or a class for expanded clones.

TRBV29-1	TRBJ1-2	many	CSVGAGYTF
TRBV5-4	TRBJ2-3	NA	CASSLGPSGASTDTQYF
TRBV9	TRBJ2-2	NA	CASRSGAGNTGELFF
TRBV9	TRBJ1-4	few	CASSEYGEKLFF
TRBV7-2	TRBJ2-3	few	CASSLLVSTDTQYF
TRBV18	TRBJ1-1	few	CASSSTVNTEAFF
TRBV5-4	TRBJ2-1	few	CASSYRLASLIDEQFF
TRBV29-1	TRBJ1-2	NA	CSVSAGGRDGYTF
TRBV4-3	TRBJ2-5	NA	CASSQVSLAGTQYF
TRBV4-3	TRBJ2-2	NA	CASSLDFQGSSTGELFF
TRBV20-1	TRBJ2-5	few	CSASSETQYF
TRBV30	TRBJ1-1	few	CAWSVRATEAFF
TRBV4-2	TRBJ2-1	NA	CASSQDSGGRAYNEQFF
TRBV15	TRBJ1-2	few	CATSRGQLDGYTF
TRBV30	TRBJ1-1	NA	CAWSVMGQGKAFF
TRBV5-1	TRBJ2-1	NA	CASSLRFEEQFF
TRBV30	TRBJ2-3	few	CAWSSSGTDTQYF
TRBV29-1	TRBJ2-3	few	CSLTRTASTDTQYF
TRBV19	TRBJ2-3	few	CATSNGGTQYF
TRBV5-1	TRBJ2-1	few	CASSAAGYSYNEQFF
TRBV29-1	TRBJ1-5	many	CSVTLQGVGEPQHF
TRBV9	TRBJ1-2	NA	CASSVSMGTGSGDYGYTF
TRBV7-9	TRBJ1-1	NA	CASSPGKLNTEAFF
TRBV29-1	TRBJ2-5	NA	CSVTGETQYF
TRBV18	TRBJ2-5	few	CASSATYQETQYF
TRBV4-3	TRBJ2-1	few	CASSQAGTTYNEQFF
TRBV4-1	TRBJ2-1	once	CASSHRGLAEKYNEQFF
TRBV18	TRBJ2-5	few	CASSPRVSGGARQETQYF
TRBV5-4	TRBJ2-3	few	CASSFVVDRKDTQYF
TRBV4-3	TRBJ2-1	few	CASSQVWRGNEQFF
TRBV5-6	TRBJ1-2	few	CASSLEWAGEEDGYTF
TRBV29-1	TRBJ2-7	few	CSVGTGPYEQYF
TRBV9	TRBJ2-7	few	CASSVDPGGLVRDEQYF
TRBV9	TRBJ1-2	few	CASSVAVEQNYGYTF
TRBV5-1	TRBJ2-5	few	CASSRSEETQYF
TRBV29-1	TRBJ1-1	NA	CSVEDGTTEAFF
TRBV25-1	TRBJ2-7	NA	CASGHGTYEQYF
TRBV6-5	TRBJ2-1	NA	CASSDPPLTNEQFF
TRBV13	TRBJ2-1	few	CASSYLGAGGDNEQFF
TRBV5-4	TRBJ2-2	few	CASSFGDRLTGELFF
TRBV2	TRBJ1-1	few	CASSEAQSGLRNTEAFF
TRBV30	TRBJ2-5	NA	CALGGSQETQYF
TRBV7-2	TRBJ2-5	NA	CASTKGGRRGETQYF
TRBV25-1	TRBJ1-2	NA	CASSGPTLRPYGYTF
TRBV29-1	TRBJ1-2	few	CSVERVRPYGYTF
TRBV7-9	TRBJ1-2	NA	CASSLGIQDYGYTF
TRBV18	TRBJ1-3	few	CASLGIPGSGNTIYF
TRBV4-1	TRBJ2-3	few	CASSQDFVGQSSNTQYF
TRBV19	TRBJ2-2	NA	CASSSRTAGELFF
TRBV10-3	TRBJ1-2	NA	CAISALYGYTF
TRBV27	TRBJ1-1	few	CASSLTQSRGANTEAFF
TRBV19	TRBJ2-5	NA	CASSSKGAVGETQYF
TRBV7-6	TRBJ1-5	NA	CASSLGREDQPQHF
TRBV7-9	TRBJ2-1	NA	CASSLARGARLNEQFF
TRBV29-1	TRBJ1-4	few	CSVDNDAKLFF
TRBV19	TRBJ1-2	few	CASSFGDNYGYTF